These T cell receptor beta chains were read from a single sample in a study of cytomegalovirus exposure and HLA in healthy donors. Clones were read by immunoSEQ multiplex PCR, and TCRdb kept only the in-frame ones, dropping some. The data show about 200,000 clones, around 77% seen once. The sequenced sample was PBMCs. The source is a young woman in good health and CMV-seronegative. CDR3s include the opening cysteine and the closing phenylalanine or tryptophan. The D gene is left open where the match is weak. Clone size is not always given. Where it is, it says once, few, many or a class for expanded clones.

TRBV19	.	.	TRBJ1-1	TGTGCCAGTAGTATTGGAGGTATGGGCACTGAAGCTTTCTTT	CASSIGGMGTEAFF
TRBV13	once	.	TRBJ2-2	TGTGCCAGCAGCTCGCGACTAGTTGTCGGGGAGCTGTTTTTT	CASSSRLVVGELFF
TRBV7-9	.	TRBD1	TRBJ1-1	TGTTCCAGCAGTCCGACAGGGGGTGCTGAAGCTTTCTTT	CSSSPTGGAEAFF
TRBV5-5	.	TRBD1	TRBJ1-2	TGTGCCAGCAGCCGGGACAGGGGGAATTATGGCTACACCTTC	CASSRDRGNYGYTF
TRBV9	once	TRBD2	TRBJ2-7	TGTGCCAGCAGCGTCGCGCCGCGGGGGGCCTACGAGCAGTACTTC	CASSVAPRGAYEQYF
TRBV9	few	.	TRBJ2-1	TGTGCCAGCTCGGGGTTATCCGTCAATGAGCAGTTCTTC	CASSGLSVNEQFF
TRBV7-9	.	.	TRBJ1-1	TGTGCCAGCAGCTTAGTCGTACGGGGGTGGGCTTTCTTT	CASSLVVRGWAFF
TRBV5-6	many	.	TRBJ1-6	TGTGCCAGCAGCTTGCCACAGGAGAATTCACCCCTCCACTTT	CASSLPQENSPLHF
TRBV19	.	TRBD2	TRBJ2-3	TGTGCCAGTAGTAGAGTTACTAGCGGGGAAGATACGCAGTATTTT	CASSRVTSGEDTQYF
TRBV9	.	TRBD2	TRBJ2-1	TGTGCCAGCAGCGTAGGGGGGGGAGAATACAATGAGCAGTTCTTC	CASSVGGGEYNEQFF
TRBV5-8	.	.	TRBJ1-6	TGTGCCAGCAACCTCCGAGGGTTTTCACCCCTCCACTTT	CASNLRGFSPLHF
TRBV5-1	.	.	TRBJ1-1	TGCGCCAGCAGCTTGGGGACAGACACTGAAGCTTTCTTT	CASSLGTDTEAFF
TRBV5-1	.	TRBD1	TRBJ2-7	TGCGCCAGCAGCTTGGACAGGGGTATCTACGAGCAGTACTTC	CASSLDRGIYEQYF
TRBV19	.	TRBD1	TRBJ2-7	TGTGCCAGTAGTGCCGGGACAGGGAGGTACGAGCAGTACTTC	CASSAGTGRYEQYF
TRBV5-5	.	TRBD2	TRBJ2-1	TGTGCCAGCAGCCAAGGGACTAGCGGGGGGGCCTTGCAGTTCTTC	CASSQGTSGGALQFF
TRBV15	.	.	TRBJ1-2	TGTGCCACCAGCCCAGGGTTGAACTATGGCTACACCTTC	CATSPGLNYGYTF
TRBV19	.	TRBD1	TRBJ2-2	TGTGCCAGTAGGGGGACAGTCAACACCGGGGAGCTGTTTTTT	CASRGTVNTGELFF
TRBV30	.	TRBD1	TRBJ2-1	TGTGCCTGGGGCGACAGGGGGCCTTACAATGAGCAGTTCTTC	CAWGDRGPYNEQFF
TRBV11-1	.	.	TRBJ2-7	TGTGCCAGCGGATTGGCAGGGATCGGCGAGCAGTACTTC	CASGLAGIGEQYF
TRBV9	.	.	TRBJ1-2	TGTGCCAGCAGCGCAGCTCCAGGGAACTATGGCTACACCTTC	CASSAAPGNYGYTF
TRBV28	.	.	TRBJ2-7	TGTGCCAGCAGTTTTGTCGCGGGGAGGAAGTCCTACGAGCAGTACTTC	CASSFVAGRKSYEQYF
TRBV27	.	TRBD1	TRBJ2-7	TGTGCCAGCAGTCCAGGGGGCGGATACGAGCAGTACTTC	CASSPGGGYEQYF
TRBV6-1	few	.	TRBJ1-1	TGTGCCAGCATGTCGGGTGTTGGCACTGAAGCTTTCTTT	CASMSGVGTEAFF
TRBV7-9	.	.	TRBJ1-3	TGTGCCAGCAGCTTAGGCGAGTCTTCCGGAAACACCATATATTTT	CASSLGESSGNTIYF
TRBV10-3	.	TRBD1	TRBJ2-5	TGTGCCATCAGTGCAGGGGGAATCAGAGAGACCCAGTACTTC	CAISAGGIRETQYF